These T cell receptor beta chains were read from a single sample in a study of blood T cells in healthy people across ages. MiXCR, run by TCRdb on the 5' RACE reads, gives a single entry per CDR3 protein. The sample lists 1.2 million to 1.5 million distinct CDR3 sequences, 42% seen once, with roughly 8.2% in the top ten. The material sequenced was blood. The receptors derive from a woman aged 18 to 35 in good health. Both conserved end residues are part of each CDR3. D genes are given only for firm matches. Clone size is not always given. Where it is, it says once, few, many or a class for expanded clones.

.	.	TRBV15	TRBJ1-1	CATSSSRGVVGTEAFF	TGTGCCACCAGCAGTTCCCGGGGCGTTGTGGGCACTGAAGCTTTCTTT
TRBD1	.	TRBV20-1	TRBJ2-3	CSARSGGAGNTQYF	TGCAGTGCTAGGTCAGGGGGCGCGGGTAATACGCAGTATTTT
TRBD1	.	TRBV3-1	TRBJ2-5	CASSQGGTGKETQYF	TGTGCCAGCAGCCAAGGTGGGACAGGTAAAGAGACCCAGTACTTC
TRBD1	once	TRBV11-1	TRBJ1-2	CASSSDRDGYGYTF	TGTGCCAGCAGCTCGGACAGGGATGGGTATGGCTACACCTTC
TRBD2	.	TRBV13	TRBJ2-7	CASSSIEELAGGPVGYNEQYF	TGTGCCAGCAGCTCAATTGAAGAGCTAGCGGGAGGGCCGGTGGGCTACAATGAGCAGTACTTC
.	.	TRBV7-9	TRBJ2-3	CASSSGEAGSSTDTQYF	TGTGCCAGCAGCTCAGGGGAGGCGGGATCGAGCACAGATACGCAGTATTTT
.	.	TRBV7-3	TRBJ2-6	CASSSPDLSGANVLTF	TGTGCCAGCAGCTCCCCGGACCTCTCTGGGGCCAACGTCCTGACTTTC
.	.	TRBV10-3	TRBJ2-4	CAARREGVGKNIQYF	TGTGCCGCCCGGAGGGAGGGGGTCGGCAAAAACATTCAGTACTTC
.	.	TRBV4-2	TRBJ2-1	CASSQEPHQGNEQFF	TGTGCCAGCAGCCAAGAACCCCACCAGGGGAATGAGCAGTTCTTC
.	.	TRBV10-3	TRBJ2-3	CAIRDGYTDTQYF	TGTGCCATCAGGGATGGATACACAGATACGCAGTATTTT
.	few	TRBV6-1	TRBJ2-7	CASSERYTGRYEQYF	TGTGCCAGCAGTGAAAGGTATACAGGGAGATACGAGCAGTACTTC
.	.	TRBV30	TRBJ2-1	CAWSQSRGEQFF	TGTGCCTGGAGTCAGAGTAGGGGAGAGCAGTTCTTC
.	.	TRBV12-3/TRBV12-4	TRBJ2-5	CASNTGTLSGTQYF	TGTGCCAGCAATACCGGGACTCTAAGTGGGACCCAGTACTTC
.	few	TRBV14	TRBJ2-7	CASSLNYKVSYNEQYF	TGTGCCAGCAGCCTAAACTATAAGGTCTCCTACAATGAGCAGTACTTC
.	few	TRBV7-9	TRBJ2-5	CASSLAAGRETQYF	TGTGCCAGCAGCTTAGCGGCAGGCCGAGAGACCCAGTACTTC
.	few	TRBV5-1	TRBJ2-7	CASSPTATGQIRSYEQYF	TGCGCCAGCAGCCCAACAGCGACCGGACAGATTCGCTCCTACGAGCAGTACTTC
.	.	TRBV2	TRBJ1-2	CASSEGSGDGYTF	TGTGCCAGCAGTGAAGGTTCAGGGGATGGCTACACCTTC
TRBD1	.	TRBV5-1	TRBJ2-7	CASSSTPGQGAYEQYF	TGCGCCAGCAGCTCCACACCGGGACAGGGGGCCTACGAGCAGTACTTC
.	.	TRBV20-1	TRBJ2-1	CSARGPAEEQFF	TGCAGTGCTAGGGGCCCTGCGGAGGAGCAGTTCTTC
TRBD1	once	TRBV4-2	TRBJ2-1	CASSQDRGFEFF	TGTGCCAGCAGCCAAGACAGGGGGTTTGAGTTCTTC
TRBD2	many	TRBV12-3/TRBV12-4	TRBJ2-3	CASSPGLAGGADTQYF	TGTGCCAGCAGCCCGGGACTAGCGGGAGGGGCAGATACGCAGTATTTT
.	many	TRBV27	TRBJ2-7	CASSPGAKQYF	TGTGCCAGCAGCCCAGGCGCCAAGCAGTACTTC
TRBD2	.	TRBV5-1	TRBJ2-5	CASSLATSEETQYF	TGCGCCAGCAGCTTGGCAACTAGCGAAGAGACCCAGTACTTC
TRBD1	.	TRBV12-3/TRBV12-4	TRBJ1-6	CASRDGQGRSPLHF	TGTGCCAGCAGGGACGGACAGGGAAGATCACCCCTCCACTTT
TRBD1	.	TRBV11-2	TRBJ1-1	CASSLATGVGTEAFF	TGTGCCAGCAGCTTGGCTACAGGGGTTGGTACTGAAGCTTTCTTT
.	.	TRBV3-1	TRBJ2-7	CASSHGFREQYF	TGTGCCAGCAGCCATGGCTTTAGGGAGCAGTACTTC
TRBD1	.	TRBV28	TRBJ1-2	CAARDSPGGGYTF	TGTGCCGCCCGGGACAGTCCTGGAGGTGGCTACACCTTC
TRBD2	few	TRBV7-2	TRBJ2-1	CASSAQTSGSGDEQFF	TGTGCCAGCAGCGCCCAGACTAGCGGGAGTGGCGATGAGCAGTTCTTC
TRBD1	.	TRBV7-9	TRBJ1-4	CASSLAATGVYGTNEKLFF	TGTGCCAGCAGCTTAGCGGCGACAGGGGTCTACGGAACTAATGAAAAACTGTTTTTT
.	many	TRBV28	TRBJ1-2	CASSLQGIYGYTF	TGTGCCAGCAGCCTACAGGGTATCTATGGCTACACCTTC
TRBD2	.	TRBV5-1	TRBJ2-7	CASSLSGSAYEQYF	TGCGCCAGCAGCCTCAGCGGGAGCGCCTACGAGCAGTACTTC
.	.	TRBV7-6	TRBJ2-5	CASSQTKYQETQYF	TGTGCCAGCAGTCAAACTAAGTACCAAGAGACCCAGTACTTC
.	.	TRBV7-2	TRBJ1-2	CASSWGPSLYGYTF	TGTGCCAGCAGCTGGGGTCCCTCCCTCTATGGCTACACCTTC
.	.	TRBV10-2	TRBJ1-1	CASSGDANTEAFF	TGCGCCAGCAGCGGGGATGCGAACACTGAAGCTTTCTTT
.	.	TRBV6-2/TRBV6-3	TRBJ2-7	CASSFPRTGPTYEQYF	TGTGCCAGCAGTTTTCCCCGGACTGGACCCACCTACGAGCAGTACTTC
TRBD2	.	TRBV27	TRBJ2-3	CASTTLAGVLTDTQYF	TGTGCCAGCACCACCCTAGCGGGGGTCCTCACAGATACGCAGTATTTT
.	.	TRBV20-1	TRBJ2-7	CSAPPGGFIYEQYF	TGCAGTGCGCCCCCAGGTGGATTTATTTACGAGCAGTACTTC
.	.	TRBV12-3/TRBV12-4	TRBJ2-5	CASSQGTWRYF	TGTGCCAGCAGTCAAGGGACTTGGAGGTACTTC
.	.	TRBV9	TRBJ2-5	CASSPRGDISEQYF	TGTGCCAGCAGCCCCCGTGGGGACATTAGCGAGCAGTATTTC
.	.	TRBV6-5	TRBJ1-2	CASSYDLAANYGYTF	TGTGCCAGCAGTTACGATCTTGCCGCTAACTATGGCTACACCTTC
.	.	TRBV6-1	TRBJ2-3	CASGLTSSSTDTQYF	TGTGCCAGCGGCTTGACCAGTTCTAGCACAGATACGCAGTATTTT
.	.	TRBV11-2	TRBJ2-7	CASSPEGEGEQYF	TGTGCCAGCAGCCCCGAGGGGGAAGGAGAACAGTACTTC
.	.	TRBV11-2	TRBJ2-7	CASSPLGTPTYEQYF	TGTGCCAGCAGCCCCCTCGGGACTCCTACCTACGAGCAGTACTTC
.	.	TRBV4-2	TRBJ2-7	CASSQDKASEFYEQYF	TGTGCCAGCAGCCAAGATAAGGCTAGCGAATTCTACGAGCAGTACTTC
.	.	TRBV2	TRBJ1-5	CASSEDGGNQPQHF	TGTGCCAGCAGTGAAGATGGGGGAAATCAGCCCCAGCATTTT
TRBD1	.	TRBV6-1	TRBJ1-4	CASTMTGGTELFF	TGTGCCAGCACCATGACAGGGGGCACGGAACTGTTTTTT
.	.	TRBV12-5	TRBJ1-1	CASVSIQRNTEAFF	TGTGCTAGTGTTAGCATTCAGAGGAACACTGAAGCTTTCTTT
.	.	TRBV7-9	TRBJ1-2	CASSLGDGTLRGYTF	TGTGCCAGCAGCTTAGGGGATGGGACTCTGAGGGGCTACACCTTC
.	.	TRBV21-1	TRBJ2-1	CASSKVGHEQFF	TGTGCCAGCAGCAAAGTGGGTCATGAGCAGTTCTTC
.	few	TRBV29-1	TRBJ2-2	CSVQDPGELFF	TGCAGCGTCCAAGACCCCGGGGAGCTGTTTTTT
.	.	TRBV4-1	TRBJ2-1	CASSPMEVYNEQFF	TGCGCCAGCAGCCCGATGGAGGTTTACAATGAGCAGTTCTTC
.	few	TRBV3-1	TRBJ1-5	CASSQEGRPMEPQHF	TGTGCCAGCAGCCAAGAAGGCCGCCCCATGGAGCCCCAGCATTTT
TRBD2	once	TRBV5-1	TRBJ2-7	CASSLAASGRAWYNEQYF	TGCGCCAGCAGCTTGGCGGCTAGCGGGAGGGCCTGGTACAATGAGCAGTACTTC
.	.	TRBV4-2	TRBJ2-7	CASCPSSDSSYEQYF	TGTGCCAGCTGCCCATCCTCTGACAGCTCCTACGAGCAGTACTTC
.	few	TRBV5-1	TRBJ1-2	CASSLVGDDYGYTF	TGCGCCAGCAGCTTGGTAGGGGACGACTATGGCTACACCTTC
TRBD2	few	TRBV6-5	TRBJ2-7	CASGTSGGIYEQYF	TGTGCCAGCGGCACTAGCGGGGGAATCTACGAGCAGTACTTC
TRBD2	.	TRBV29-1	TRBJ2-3	CSVVVAGDSTDTQYF	TGCAGCGTTGTTGTGGCGGGAGATTCCACAGATACGCAGTATTTT